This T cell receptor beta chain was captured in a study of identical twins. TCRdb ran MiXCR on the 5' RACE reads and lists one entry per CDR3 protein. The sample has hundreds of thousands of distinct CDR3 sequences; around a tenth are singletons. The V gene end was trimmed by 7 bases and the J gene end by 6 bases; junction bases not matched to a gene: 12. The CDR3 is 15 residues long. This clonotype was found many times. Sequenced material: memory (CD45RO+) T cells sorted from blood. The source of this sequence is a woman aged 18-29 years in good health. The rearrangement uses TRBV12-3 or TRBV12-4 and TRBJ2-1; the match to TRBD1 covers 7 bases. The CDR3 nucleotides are TGTGCCAGCACTCAACAGGGGACCCTGTTCAATGAGCAGTTCTTC. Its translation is CASTQQGTLFNEQFF.